This T cell receptor (beta chain) was documented in a study of T cells in tuberculosis. Time point defined: new active TB diagnosis, blood taken before or within 7 days of starting treatment. Per the germline V gene, CDR1 is MNHEY and CDR2 is SVGAGI. CDR3 length: 11 residues. V was trimmed by 0 bases and J by 7 bases, leaving 3 bases between them. Measured with immunoSEQ multiplex PCR; TCRdb has only the in-frame clones, and not every one. The sample includes 20,000 to 25,000 clones, about 85% of them seen just once. This chain links TRBV6-5 with TRBJ1-2; D not resolved. This TCR was sampled from an adult with tuberculosis. Sample: PBMCs, taken at tuberculosis diagnosis. CDR3 nucleotide sequence: TGTGCCAGCAGTTACTCCATTGGCTACACCTTC. Protein sequence: CASSYSIGYTF.